One sample yielded the 21 T cell receptor beta chains listed below, sequenced in a study of blood T cell repertoires in COVID-19. Sequencing was performed with immunoSEQ multiplex PCR; in TCRdb, only in-frame clones are kept and a portion is missing. In the table there are 50,000 to 70,000 clones, 60% to 85% of which are singletons. The sample was peripheral blood. These receptors were obtained from a man in his fifties or sixties with acute or convalescent COVID-19.

In DNA form, the CDR3 reads TGTGCCAGCAGCACCCTAAGCTCTGGAAACACCATATATTTT. This sequence encodes CASSTLSSGNTIYF. V usage is TRBV7-9 and J usage is TRBJ1-3; D not resolved. CDR1 and CDR2 from the germline V gene are SEHNR and FQNEAQ (reference sequence). Trimming left V 5 bases short and J 0 bases short, with 8 bases between. This CDR3 contains 14 residues.

The rearrangement links TRBV20-1 to TRBJ2-1; D is unclear. Trimming left V 8 bases short and J 3 bases short, with 8 bases between. The CDR3 runs to 11 residues. CDR1 is DFQATT and CDR2 is SNEGSKA in the germline V gene (reference sequence). CDR3 residues: CSPSNYNEQFF. CDR3 nucleotide sequence: TGCAGTCCATCCAACTACAATGAGCAGTTCTTC.

The genes are TRBV10-3 and TRBJ2-1; no reliable D call. V dropped 9 bases and J dropped 0 bases, with 9 bases sitting between them. CDR1 is ENHRY, CDR2 SYGVKD, per germline. The CDR3 is made up of 13 amino acids. CDR3 sequence: CAIGASSYNEQFF. CDR3 coding DNA: TGTGCCATAGGTGCTAGCTCCTACAATGAGCAGTTCTTC.

This clone has a handful of counts. The chain uses TRBV6-1 and TRBJ1-2; no definite D call. The V and J ends lost 2 bases and 4 bases respectively, with 20 bases between them. Germline-derived CDR1 and CDR2 are MNHNS and SASEGT. This CDR3 is 17 amino acids long. This CDR3 is CASSETARAGKIYGYTF. The CDR3 DNA follows: TGTGCCAGCAGTGAAACAGCTCGGGCGGGGAAGATCTATGGCTACACCTTC.

V usage is TRBV21-1 and J usage is TRBJ2-2; the table's TRBD2 call for D was not verified on the DNA. TRBV21-1 is an annotated pseudogene. The CDR3 totals 16 residues. CDR3 loop: CASSKAGVLNTGELFF. In nucleotides, the CDR3 is TGTGCCAGCAGCAAAGCAGGAGTACTGAACACCGGGGAGCTGTTTTTT.

Concerning this clone itself: Other DNA variants within this sample encode the same CDR3. The chain couples TRBV2 to TRBJ2-7, with D tentatively TRBD2 (7 bases). V was pared by 6 bases and J by 4 bases, with 10 bases between. The CDR3 contains 12 residues. The germline CDR1 and CDR2 sequences are SNHLY and FYNNEI. The CDR3 reads CASRGGGYEQYF. CDR3 in DNA: TGTGCCAGCAGGGGAGGGGGGTACGAGCAGTACTTC.

The V and J genes are TRBV5-1 and TRBJ2-3, with D possibly matching TRBD2 (7 bases). The CDR3 has 16 residues. Trimming removed 5 bases from V and 0 bases from J, with 16 bases in between. Germline CDR1 is SGHRS and CDR2 is YFSETQ. CDR3 loop: CASSPGGSPSTDTQYF. The DNA for the CDR3 is TGCGCCAGCAGTCCGGGGGGCTCCCCAAGCACAGATACGCAGTATTTT.

This chain links TRBV6-1 with TRBJ1-5, with D maybe TRBD1 (6 bases). Germline CDR1 MNHNS, CDR2 SASEGT. This CDR3 is built from 16 residues. The germline V and J ends were trimmed by 1 base and 6 bases, with 16 bases remaining between them. CDR3 coding DNA: TGTGCCAGCAGTGAAGGTCTTAACAGGGAGGGTCAGCCCCAGCATTTT. Protein sequence: CASSEGLNREGQPQHF.

The chain employs TRBV19 and TRBJ1-2; unclear D gene. Per the germline V gene, CDR1 is LNHDA and CDR2 is SQIVND (reference sequence). The V end lost 9 bases, the J end lost 0 bases, and 8 bases lay between the germline ends. The CDR3 spans 12 residues. CDR3 DNA: TGTGCCAGCAGCGGGGCTAACTATGGCTACACCTTC. It specifies CASSGANYGYTF.

This clone is medium-sized in the sample. The chain carries TRBV10-1 and TRBJ1-5; the D gene is possibly TRBD1 (5 bases). The CDR3 runs 15 residues. The V end lost 8 bases, the J end lost 5 bases, and 19 bases lay between the germline ends. CDR1 and CDR2 (germline): WNHNN, SYGVQD (reference sequence). The CDR3 DNA sequence: TGCGCCAGCGGGGGGGAGAGGAAAAGCGATCAGCCCCAGCATTTT. The encoded protein is CASGGERKSDQPQHF.

The rearrangement links TRBV7-9 to TRBJ1-2; TRBD1 might be the D (5 bases). This CDR3 is 16 amino acids long. V lost 3 bases and J 4 bases, leaving 18 bases between the germline ends. Germline CDR1 SEHNR, CDR2 FQNEAQ (reference sequence). The CDR3 here is CASSFMTGSGGYGYTF. The CDR3 DNA reads TGTGCCAGCAGCTTCATGACCGGCTCGGGGGGCTATGGCTACACCTTC.

The V and J genes are TRBV18 and TRBJ1-5, with a weak D call TRBD1 (5 bases). The germline CDR1 and CDR2 sequences are KGHSH and LQKENI. CDR3 length: 16 amino acids. Trimming shortened V by 6 bases and J by 0 bases, and 15 bases separated the two germline ends. The CDR3 nucleotides are TGTGCCAGCTCTCTCACAGGAGCACATAGCAATCAGCCCCAGCATTTT. It yields the protein CASSLTGAHSNQPQHF.

This clone was counted many times. This chain joins TRBV5-1 and TRBJ1-2; TRBD1 matches 9 bases. This CDR3 has 13 residues. CDR1 and CDR2 (germline): SGHRS, YFSETQ. Trimming removed 0 bases from V and 13 bases from J; junction bases left unmatched: 7. CDR3 sequence (DNA): TGCGCCAGCAGCTTGGAGGGGACAGGGATAGCCACCTTC. Residues: CASSLEGTGIATF. Together with reference TRBV5-1 and TRBJ1-2, the CDR3 gives the full variable domain: KAGVTQTPRYLIKTRGQQVTLSCSPISGHRSVSWYQQTPGQGLQFLFEYFSETQRNKGNFPGRFSGRQFSNSRSEMNVSTLELGDSALYLCASSLEGTGIATFGSGTRLTVV.

This chain joins TRBV6-1 and TRBJ1-3; D not certain. V gave up 5 bases and J gave up 8 bases, with 10 bases separating them. Germline-derived CDR1 and CDR2 are MNHNS and SASEGT. The CDR3 has 12 amino acids. DNA of the CDR3: TGTGCCAGCAGTTTCGGGTGGGACACCATATATTTT. This translates into CASSFGWDTIYF.

The chain has TRBV27 and TRBJ2-7; weak D call: TRBD2 (6 bases). V was trimmed by 5 bases and J by 2 bases, leaving 16 bases between them. Looked up from germline, CDR1 is MNHEY and CDR2 is SMNVEV (reference sequence). The CDR3 consists of 15 residues. CDR3 bases: TGTGCCAGCAGTCCCGGAGGCGGGGCCCCCTACGAGCAGTACTTC. It codes for CASSPGGGAPYEQYF.

V and J are TRBV5-8 and TRBJ1-3, with 7 positions matching TRBD1. Germline trimming cut 4 bases from V and 2 bases from J; bases unmatched to any gene: 6. The germline gives CDR1 SGHTS, CDR2 YDEGEE. This CDR3 spans 15 amino acids. The CDR3 loop reads CASSAGQDPGNTIYF. The CDR3 DNA is TGTGCCAGCAGCGCCGGACAGGATCCTGGAAACACCATATATTTT.

The chain links TRBV15 to TRBJ1-2, with D hard to call. The germline CDR1 and CDR2 sequences are LNHNV and YYDKDF (reference sequence). The CDR3 covers 14 residues. Trimming removed 0 bases at V and 4 bases at J, with 9 bases between. DNA of the CDR3: TGTGCCACCAGCAGAGATCGGGGTTTCTATGGCTACACCTTC. This encodes CATSRDRGFYGYTF.

This clone has only a few counts. The chain has TRBV5-6 and TRBJ2-1, with TRBD2 as a possible D gene (5 bases). The V end lost 0 bases, the J end lost 5 bases, and 12 bases lay between the germline ends. The CDR3 length is 15 residues. Germline CDR1 reads SGHDT; CDR2 reads YYEEEE. CDR3 DNA: TGTGCCAGCAGCTTGGCCGGCGGAGGTCACAATGAGCAGTTCTTC. Translating it yields CASSLAGGGHNEQFF. Together with reference TRBV5-6 and TRBJ2-1, the CDR3 gives the full variable domain: DAGVTQSPTHLIKTRGQQVTLRCSPKSGHDTVSWYQQALGQGPQFIFQYYEEEERQRGNFPDRFSGHQFPNYSSELNVNALLLGDSALYLCASSLAGGGHNEQFFGPGTRLTVL.

The rearrangement joins TRBV7-9 to TRBJ1-1; 7 nucleotides line up with TRBD1. CDR3 length equals 13 residues. V trimming: 1 base; J trimming: 4 bases; junction bases outside the gene matches: 0. From germline, CDR1 is SEHNR and CDR2 FQNEAQ (reference sequence). The CDR3 DNA reads TGTGCCAGCAGCTTAGGGACAGGCACTGAAGCTTTCTTT. The encoded protein is CASSLGTGTEAFF. The full variable domain, in which reference TRBV7-9 and TRBJ1-1 provide the parts outside the CDR3, is DTGVSQNPRHKITKRGQNVTFRCDPISEHNRLYWYRQTLGQGPEFLTYFQNEAQLEKSRLLSDRFSAERPKGSFSTLEIQRTEQGDSAMYLCASSLGTGTEAFFGQGTRLTVV.

V gene TRBV7-9 combines with J gene TRBJ1-2, with D unresolved. The CDR3 contains 12 residues. V lost 3 bases, J lost 3 bases, and 5 bases lay in between. CDR1 SEHNR and CDR2 FQNEAQ come from the germline V gene (reference sequence). Here the CDR3 DNA reads TGTGCCAGCAGCTTCAGCGACTATGGCTACACCTTC. It is translated as CASSFSDYGYTF.

The chain has TRBV2 and TRBJ2-2, with 7 bases matching TRBD1. V trimming: 4 bases; J trimming: 8 bases; junction bases outside the gene matches: 4. In germline, CDR1 is SNHLY, CDR2 FYNNEI. This CDR3 spans 13 amino acids. In DNA, the CDR3 is TGTGCCAGCAGTGGACAGGGTATGGGGGAGCTGTTTTTT. This gives the protein CASSGQGMGELFF. Full variable domain (remainder filled in from reference TRBV2 and TRBJ2-2): EPEVTQTPSHQVTQMGQEVILRCVPISNHLYFYWYRQILGQKVEFLVSFYNNEISEKSEIFDDQFSVERPDGSNFTLKIRSTKLEDSAMYFCASSGQGMGELFFGEGSRLTVL.